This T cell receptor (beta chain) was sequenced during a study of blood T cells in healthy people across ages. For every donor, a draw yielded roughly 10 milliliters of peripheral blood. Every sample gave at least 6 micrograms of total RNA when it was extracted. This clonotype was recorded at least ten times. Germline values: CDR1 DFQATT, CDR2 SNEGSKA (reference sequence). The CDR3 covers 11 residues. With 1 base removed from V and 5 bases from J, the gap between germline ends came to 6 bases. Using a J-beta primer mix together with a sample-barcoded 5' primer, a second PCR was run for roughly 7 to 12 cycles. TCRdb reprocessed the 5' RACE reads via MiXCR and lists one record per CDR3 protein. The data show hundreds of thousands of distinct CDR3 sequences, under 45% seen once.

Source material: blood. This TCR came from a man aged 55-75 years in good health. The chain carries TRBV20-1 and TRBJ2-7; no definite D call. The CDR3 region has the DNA TGCAGTGCTAGAGGAAGGGACGAGCAGTACTTC. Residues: CSARGRDEQYF.